Shown below are 27 T cell receptor beta chains from a single sample sequenced in a study of CD8+ T cells in alopecia areata (dated 2018 in TCRdb). In the paper's terms, the time point label means: baseline before oral tofacitinib. The library was obtained by the immunoSEQ multiplex PCR assay. RNA was extracted from all samples and reverse transcribed into cDNA, which served as template for TCR sequencing. Drawn from immuneACCESS, this table holds only the in-frame rearrangements with V and J called that TCRdb kept. Clones are partly lost; checked studies trace under half to an unresolved V gene and leave the rest unexplained. For this sample the table gives more than 200,000 clones, of which about two thirds were detected only once. The top ten clonotypes cover around 1.2% of the sample. This sample comprised CD4+ T cells sorted from blood, obtained at week 0. Source of these receptors: a human donor with alopecia areata.

This rearrangement joins TRBV9 to TRBJ1-6; TRBD1 aligns across 9 bases. Germline CDR1 is SGDLS and CDR2 is YYNGEE. The V gene end was trimmed by 4 bases and the J gene end by 7 bases; junction bases not matched to a gene: 6. This CDR3 is 15 amino acids long. Here the CDR3 reads CASSPGTGNNSPLHF. CDR3 DNA: TGTGCCAGCAGCCCGGGGACAGGGAACAATTCACCCCTCCACTTT.

This clone has a single count. The rearrangement links TRBV5-6 to TRBJ1-1; D uncertain. V lost 4 bases and J lost 5, with 12 bases in between. CDR3 length: 13 residues. CDR1 is SGHDT and CDR2 is YYEEEE in the germline V gene. CDR3 residues: CASSPDTKTEAFF. CDR3 DNA: TGTGCCAGCAGCCCTGACACCAAGACTGAAGCTTTCTTT.

Points on this clone: Other DNA sequences in this specimen translate into the identical CDR3. V and J are TRBV30 and TRBJ2-5, with D possibly being TRBD2 (6 bases). Germline values: CDR1 GTSNPN, CDR2 SVGIG (reference sequence). This CDR3 region has 12 residues. Trimming cost V 5 bases and J 2 bases, with 9 bases left between them. The CDR3 sequence is CAWDRGQETQYF. The DNA for the CDR3 is TGTGCCTGGGACCGGGGGCAAGAGACCCAGTACTTC.

This chain links TRBV13 with TRBJ1-6; no definite D call. This CDR3 spans 13 amino acids. Trimming removed 2 bases from V and 13 bases from J, with 12 bases in between. Germline assignment: CDR1 PRHDT and CDR2 FYEKMQ (reference sequence). Here the CDR3 DNA reads TGTGCCAGCAGCTTAAGGCAGGCTCATCCCCTCCACTTT. Its protein product is CASSLRQAHPLHF.

The V and J genes are TRBV4-3 and TRBJ2-1; D may be TRBD1 or TRBD2 (6 bases each). Trimming cost V 0 bases and J 4 bases, with 13 bases left between them. The CDR3 has 16 amino acids. CDR1 and CDR2 from the germline V gene are LGHNA and YSLEER. Here the CDR3 DNA reads TGCGCCAGCAGCCAAGATCCGGGGGCCTTGTACAATGAGCAGTTCTTC. Amino acid sequence: CASSQDPGALYNEQFF.

The rearrangement uses TRBV30 and TRBJ2-4, with D unresolved. Looked up from germline, CDR1 is GTSNPN and CDR2 is SVGIG (reference sequence). Trimming left V 5 bases short and J 6 bases short, with 17 bases between. The CDR3 length is 14 residues. The CDR3, as DNA: TGTGCCTGGGGCCTAAAAGGAGCTGGAAACATTCAGTACTTC. It specifies CAWGLKGAGNIQYF.

The genes are TRBV6-1 and TRBJ1-1; D unclear. With 7 bases removed from V and 1 base from J, the gap between germline ends came to 10 bases. CDR3 size: 13 residues. CDR1 MNHNS and CDR2 SASEGT come from the germline V gene. The DNA for the CDR3 is TGTGCCAGCATCGGGTCGTGGAACACTGAAGCTTTCTTT. It codes for CASIGSWNTEAFF.

In this sample, this clone turned up once. The chain carries TRBV6-6 and TRBJ2-7; maybe TRBD1 (6 bases). Germline V lookup: CDR1 MNHNY, CDR2 SVGAGI (reference sequence). The ends were cut back, 6 bases at V and 6 bases at J, with 12 bases in the middle. The CDR3 loop spans 12 amino acids. The CDR3 bases are TGTGCCAGCAGAAGGACAGTATCCGAGCAGTACTTC. This sequence encodes CASRRTVSEQYF.

V and J are TRBV5-1 and TRBJ1-4, with 9 bases identical to TRBD1. The CDR3 runs to 16 residues. The V gene end was trimmed by 4 bases and the J gene end by 0 bases; junction bases not matched to a gene: 4. CDR1 and CDR2 (germline): SGHRS, YFSETQ. CDR3 amino acids: CASSKDRGATNEKLFF. CDR3 DNA: TGCGCCAGCAGCAAGGACAGGGGTGCAACTAATGAAAAACTGTTTTTT. The whole variable domain, filled in from reference TRBV5-1 and TRBJ1-4, reads KAGVTQTPRYLIKTRGQQVTLSCSPISGHRSVSWYQQTPGQGLQFLFEYFSETQRNKGNFPGRFSGRQFSNSRSEMNVSTLELGDSALYLCASSKDRGATNEKLFFGSGTQLSVL.

The chain combines TRBV7-2 with TRBJ2-1; 8 bases fit TRBD1. The junction had 11 bases not matched to a gene; V was cut back by 4 bases and J by 6 bases. Germline CDR1 and CDR2: SGHTA and FQGNSA. This CDR3 has 16 amino acids. The CDR3 DNA follows: TGTGCCAGCAGCTCCGGCGGACAGGGTTGGAGCAATGAGCAGTTCTTC. Protein product: CASSSGGQGWSNEQFF.

This chain links TRBV30 with TRBJ1-2; the match to TRBD1 covers 8 bases. The germline gives CDR1 GTSNPN, CDR2 SVGIG (reference sequence). The trim removed 6 bases at V and 5 bases at J, leaving 5 bases unmatched. The CDR3 has 12 residues. CDR3 nucleotides: TGTGCCTGTTCGACAGGGGAGTATGGCTACACCTTC. Translation gives CACSTGEYGYTF. Drawing the rest from reference TRBV30 and TRBJ1-2, the complete variable domain is SQTIHQWPATLVQPVGSPLSLECTVEGTSNPNLYWYRQAAGRGLQLLFYSVGIGQISSEVPQNLSASRPQDRQFILSSKKLLLSDSGFYLCACSTGEYGYTFGSGTRLTVV.

This clone was observed a handful of times. The rearrangement links TRBV18 to TRBJ1-1; the D gene is possibly TRBD1 (6 bases). Between the trimmed V and J ends, which lost 1 base and 5 bases, there was a span of 11 bases. CDR3 length: 14 residues. The germline V gene encodes CDR1 KGHSH and CDR2 LQKENI. The CDR3 DNA reads TGTGCCAGCTCACCACTACAGGGAGATACTGAAGCTTTCTTT. Amino acid sequence: CASSPLQGDTEAFF.

The chain uses TRBV4-1 and TRBJ1-5; D is ambiguous. Germline CDR1 MGHRA, CDR2 YSYEKL. The CDR3 is 13 amino acids. V lost 3 bases and J lost 4, with 7 bases in between. The DNA for the CDR3 is TGCGCCAGCAGCCACGTGATTAATCAGCCCCAGCATTTT. Translation: CASSHVINQPQHF.

This chain joins TRBV30 and TRBJ1-2, with a possible D match to TRBD1 (5 bases). V lost 5 bases and J 7 bases, leaving 23 bases between the germline ends. CDR1 and CDR2 (germline): GTSNPN, SVGIG (reference sequence). The CDR3 has 15 residues. The CDR3 loop reads CAWASGAAPGGGYTF. CDR3 DNA sequence: TGTGCCTGGGCCTCAGGTGCCGCGCCCGGGGGTGGCTACACCTTC. The entire variable domain, with the rest obtained from reference TRBV30 and TRBJ1-2, is as follows: SQTIHQWPATLVQPVGSPLSLECTVEGTSNPNLYWYRQAAGRGLQLLFYSVGIGQISSEVPQNLSASRPQDRQFILSSKKLLLSDSGFYLCAWASGAAPGGGYTFGSGTRLTVV.

In this sample, this clone turned up a few times. CDR3 DNA sequence: TGTGCCTGGAGATCGAGCCCCTCAGTTGGGGAGCTGTTTTTT. Translating it yields CAWRSSPSVGELFF. The chain is built from TRBV30 and TRBJ2-2; D is undetermined. The germline CDR1 and CDR2 sequences are GTSNPN and SVGIG (reference sequence). V was clipped by 3 bases and J by 8 bases, with 16 bases between them. The CDR3 is 14 amino acids. Together with reference TRBV30 and TRBJ2-2, the CDR3 gives the full variable domain: SQTIHQWPATLVQPVGSPLSLECTVEGTSNPNLYWYRQAAGRGLQLLFYSVGIGQISSEVPQNLSASRPQDRQFILSSKKLLLSDSGFYLCAWRSSPSVGELFFGEGSRLTVL.

The chain employs TRBV29-1 and TRBJ2-2, with D perhaps TRBD1 (5 bases). Trimming shortened V by 4 bases and J by 5 bases, and 11 bases separated the two germline ends. Per germline, CDR1 SQVTM and CDR2 ANQGSEA. This CDR3 is built from 13 residues. The CDR3 region has the DNA TGCAGCGTTGTTAGGGGTGGAACCGGGGAGCTGTTTTTT. Protein: CSVVRGGTGELFF.

J is TRBJ2-1 and V is TRBV15; 8 bases line up with TRBD1. With V trimmed by 6 bases and J by 3 bases, 7 bases remained unmatched. The CDR3 consists of 15 residues. The germline CDR1 and CDR2 sequences are LNHNV and YYDKDF (reference sequence). DNA of the CDR3: TGTGCCACCAGTAGCAGGGGGCATGGCTACAATGAGCAGTTCTTC. Its protein is CATSSRGHGYNEQFF. Full variable domain (outside the CDR3, taken from reference TRBV15 and TRBJ2-1): DAMVIQNPRYQVTQFGKPVTLSCSQTLNHNVMYWYQQKSSQAPKLLFHYYDKDFNNEADTPDNFQSRRPNTSFCFLDIRSPGLGDTAMYLCATSSRGHGYNEQFFGPGTRLTVL.

J is TRBJ2-7 and V is TRBV18; 7 bases are a match to TRBD2. The length of the CDR3 is 14 residues. Trimming took 1 base from V and 3 from J; bases not matched to a gene: 3. The V gene's germline CDR1 is KGHSH and CDR2 LQKENI. CDR3 residues: CASSPRLAVYEQYF. CDR3 bases: TGTGCCAGCTCACCACGGCTAGCGGTCTACGAGCAGTACTTC.

The chain couples TRBV2 to TRBJ2-3; TRBD2 is a possible D gene (6 bases). The CDR3 is 15 residues long. The V end was cut by 7 bases, the J end by 5 bases, with 19 bases between. CDR1 and CDR2 from the germline V gene are SNHLY and FYNNEI. CDR3 protein: CASTSIGLARDTQYF. The DNA of the CDR3 is TGTGCCAGCACCTCAATAGGGCTAGCGAGAGATACGCAGTATTTT.

The chain couples TRBV30 to TRBJ2-6; D might be TRBD2 (6 bases). The CDR3 contains 17 residues. Germline values: CDR1 GTSNPN, CDR2 SVGIG (reference sequence). V lost 0 bases and J lost 2, with 14 bases in between. CDR3 nucleotide sequence: TGTGCCTGGAGTGTAAACTGGGGAGGCCCTGGGGCCAACGTCCTGACTTTC. Translating it yields CAWSVNWGGPGANVLTF.

The chain uses TRBV2 and TRBJ1-4; no definite D call. The CDR3 spans 15 residues. Germline V CDR1 and CDR2: SNHLY, FYNNEI. V was cut by 1 base and J by 10 bases, with 16 bases left in between. CDR3 in amino acids: CASSEELQPLGKLFF. Written as DNA, the CDR3 is TGTGCCAGCAGTGAAGAGTTACAGCCTTTGGGAAAACTGTTTTTT.

The chain couples TRBV30 to TRBJ2-1, with a tentative D call TRBD2 (5 bases). The CDR3 is 12 amino acids. CDR1 GTSNPN and CDR2 SVGIG come from the germline V gene (reference sequence). The V end lost 3 bases, the J end lost 8 bases, and 11 bases lay between the germline ends. CDR3 sequence: CAWRGPRDEQFF. The CDR3 bases are TGTGCCTGGAGAGGGCCGCGGGATGAGCAGTTCTTC.

The chain couples TRBV4-1 to TRBJ2-4; unclear D gene. V was shortened by 0 bases and J by 9 bases, with 6 bases between the two germline ends. In germline, CDR1 is MGHRA, CDR2 YSYEKL. This CDR3 is built from 12 residues. DNA of the CDR3: TGCGCCAGCAGCCAAGAGTGGGGCATTCAGTACTTC. This gives the protein CASSQEWGIQYF.

The chain links TRBV29-1 to TRBJ2-5; D tentatively fits TRBD1 or TRBD2 (6 bases each). The V gene lost 4 bases and the J gene lost 3 bases, with 15 bases spanning the gap. This CDR3 spans 14 amino acids. Germline V gene sequence: CDR1 SQVTM, CDR2 ANQGSEA. The DNA for the CDR3 is TGCAGCGTTGGTTTAGGGGGGTTAAAAGAGACCCAGTACTTC. Protein: CSVGLGGLKETQYF.

The chain joins TRBV7-2 to TRBJ2-3; D possibly corresponds to TRBD2 (6 bases). The CDR3 spans 15 residues. The V end was cut by 0 bases, the J end by 3 bases, with 10 bases between. The germline V gene encodes CDR1 SGHTA and CDR2 FQGNSA. CDR3 bases: TGTGCCAGCAGCTTAGCGGCGGGGACTACAGATACGCAGTATTTT. Amino acids: CASSLAAGTTDTQYF.

This chain links TRBV7-2 with TRBJ1-1, with D possibly matching TRBD1 (6 bases). The V and J ends lost 2 bases and 0 bases respectively, with 7 bases between them. CDR3 length: 14 residues. Germline-derived CDR1 and CDR2 are SGHTA and FQGNSA. CDR3 in amino acids: CASSLRTVNTEAFF. The CDR3 DNA sequence: TGTGCCAGCAGCTTACGGACAGTGAACACTGAAGCTTTCTTT.

The gene calls are TRBV7-2 and TRBJ2-7; 8 nucleotides line up with TRBD2. The CDR3 extends over 16 amino acids. V lost 5 bases to trimming and J lost 2 bases; unmatched junction nucleotides: 11. CDR1 SGHTA and CDR2 FQGNSA come from the germline V gene. CDR3 DNA: TGTGCCAGCAGCCCAGGGGCTAGCGGGTTAACCTACGAGCAGTACTTC. Its protein is CASSPGASGLTYEQYF.